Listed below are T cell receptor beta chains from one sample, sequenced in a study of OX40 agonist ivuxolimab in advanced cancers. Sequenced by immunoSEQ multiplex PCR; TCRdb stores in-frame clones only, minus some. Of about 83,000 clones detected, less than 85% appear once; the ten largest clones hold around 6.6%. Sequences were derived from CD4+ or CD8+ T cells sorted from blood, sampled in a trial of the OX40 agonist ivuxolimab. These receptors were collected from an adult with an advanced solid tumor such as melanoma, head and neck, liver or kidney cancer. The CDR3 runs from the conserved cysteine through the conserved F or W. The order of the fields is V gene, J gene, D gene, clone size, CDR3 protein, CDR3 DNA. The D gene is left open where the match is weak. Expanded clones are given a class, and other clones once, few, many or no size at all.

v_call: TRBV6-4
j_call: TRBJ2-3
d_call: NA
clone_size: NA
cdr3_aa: CASSDSGTPQYF
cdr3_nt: TGTGCCAGCAGTGACTCGGGCACCCCGCAGTATTTT

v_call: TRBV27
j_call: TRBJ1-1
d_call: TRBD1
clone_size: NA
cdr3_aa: CASSPRDRGRFTEAFF
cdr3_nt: TGTGCCAGCAGTCCACGGGACAGGGGGCGCTTTACTGAAGCTTTCTTT

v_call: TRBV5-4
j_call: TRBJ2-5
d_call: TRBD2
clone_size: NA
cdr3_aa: CASRPYGSGRETQYF
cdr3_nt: TGTGCCAGCAGACCCTATGGAAGCGGGAGAGAGACCCAGTACTTC

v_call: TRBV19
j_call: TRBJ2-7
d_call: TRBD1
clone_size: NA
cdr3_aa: CASTPSGGDTYEQYF
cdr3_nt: TGTGCCAGTACCCCCTCAGGGGGTGATACCTACGAGCAGTACTTC

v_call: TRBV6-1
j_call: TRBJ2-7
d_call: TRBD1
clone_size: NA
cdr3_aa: CASRKFGQGAYEQYF
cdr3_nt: TGTGCCAGCAGGAAATTCGGACAGGGGGCCTACGAGCAGTACTTC

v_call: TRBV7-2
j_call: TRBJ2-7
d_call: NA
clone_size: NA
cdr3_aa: CASSFYYEQYF
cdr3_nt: TGTGCCAGCAGCTTCTACTACGAGCAGTACTTC

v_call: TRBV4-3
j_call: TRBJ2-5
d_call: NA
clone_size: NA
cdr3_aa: CASSQDSGLSGETQYF
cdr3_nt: TGCGCCAGCAGCCAAGACTCGGGGCTTAGCGGAGAGACCCAGTACTTC

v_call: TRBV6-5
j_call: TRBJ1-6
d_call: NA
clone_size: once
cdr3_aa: CASSVSISYNSPLHF
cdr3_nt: TGTGCCAGCAGTGTATCAATCTCCTATAATTCACCCCTCCACTTT

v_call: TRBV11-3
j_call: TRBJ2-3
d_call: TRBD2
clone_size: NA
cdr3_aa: CASSLGGGTDTQYF
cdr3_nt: TGTGCCAGCAGCTTGGGGGGGGGAACAGATACGCAGTATTTT

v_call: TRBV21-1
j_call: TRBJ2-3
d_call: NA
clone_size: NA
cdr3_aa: CDDPGERADTQYF
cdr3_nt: TGTGACGACCCGGGAGAGAGGGCAGATACGCAGTATTTT

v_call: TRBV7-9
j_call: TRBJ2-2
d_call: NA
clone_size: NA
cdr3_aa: CASSSVGPGELFF
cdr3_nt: TGTGCCAGCAGCTCTGTCGGACCCGGGGAGCTGTTTTTT

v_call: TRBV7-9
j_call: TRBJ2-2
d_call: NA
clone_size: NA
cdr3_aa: CASKWSGNTGELFF
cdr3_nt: TGTGCCAGCAAGTGGAGCGGGAACACCGGGGAGCTGTTTTTT

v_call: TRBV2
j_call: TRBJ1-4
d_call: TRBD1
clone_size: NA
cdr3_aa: CASTDRGVWEKLFF
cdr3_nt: TGTGCCAGCACTGACAGGGGGGTCTGGGAAAAACTGTTTTTT

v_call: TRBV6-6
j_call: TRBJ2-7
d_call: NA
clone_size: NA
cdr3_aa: CASRLDSQTYEQYF
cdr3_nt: TGTGCCAGCAGACTGGACAGTCAAACCTACGAGCAGTACTTC

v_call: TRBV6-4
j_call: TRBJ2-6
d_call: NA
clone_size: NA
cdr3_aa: CASSRGSGANVLTF
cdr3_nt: TGTGCCAGCAGTAGGGGCTCTGGGGCCAACGTCCTGACTTTC

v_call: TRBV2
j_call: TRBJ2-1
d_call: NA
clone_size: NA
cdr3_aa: CASSEGGYNEQFF
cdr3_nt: TGTGCCAGCAGTGAAGGCGGCTACAATGAGCAGTTCTTC

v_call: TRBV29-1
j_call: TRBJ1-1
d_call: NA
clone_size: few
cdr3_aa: CSVDGGRANEAFF
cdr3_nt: TGCAGCGTTGATGGAGGCAGGGCGAATGAAGCTTTCTTT

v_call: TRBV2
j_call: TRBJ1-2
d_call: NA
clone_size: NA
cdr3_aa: CASSPLGPSLYGYTF
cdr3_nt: TGTGCCAGCAGTCCACTGGGACCGAGTCTCTATGGCTACACCTTC

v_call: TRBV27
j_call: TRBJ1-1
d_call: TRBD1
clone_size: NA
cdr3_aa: CASSLQGAYLNTEAFF
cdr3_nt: TGTGCCAGCAGCTTACAGGGGGCCTACTTGAACACTGAAGCTTTCTTT

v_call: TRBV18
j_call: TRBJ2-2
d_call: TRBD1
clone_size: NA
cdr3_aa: CASSPPSQGVAGELFF
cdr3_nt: TGTGCCAGCTCACCCCCGTCGCAGGGGGTGGCCGGGGAGCTGTTTTTT

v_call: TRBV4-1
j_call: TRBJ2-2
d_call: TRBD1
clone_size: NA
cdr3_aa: CASSRGQGATGELFF
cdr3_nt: TGCGCCAGCAGCCGCGGACAGGGGGCAACCGGGGAGCTGTTTTTT

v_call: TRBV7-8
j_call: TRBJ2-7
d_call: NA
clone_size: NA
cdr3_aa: CASSLGSGAAHEQYF
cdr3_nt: TGTGCCAGCAGCTTAGGATCGGGGGCTGCCCACGAGCAGTACTTC

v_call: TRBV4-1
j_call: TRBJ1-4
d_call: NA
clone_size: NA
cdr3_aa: CASSQDPELATNEKLFF
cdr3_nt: TGCGCCAGCAGCCAAGACCCAGAGCTCGCAACTAATGAAAAACTGTTTTTT

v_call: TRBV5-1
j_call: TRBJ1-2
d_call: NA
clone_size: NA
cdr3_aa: CASSLGRAHGYTF
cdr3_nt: TGCGCCAGCAGCTTGGGGAGGGCTCACGGCTACACCTTC

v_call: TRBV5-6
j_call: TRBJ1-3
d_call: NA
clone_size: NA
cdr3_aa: CASSFGVMATGNTIYF
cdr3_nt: TGTGCCAGCAGCTTCGGAGTTATGGCGACAGGAAACACCATATATTTT

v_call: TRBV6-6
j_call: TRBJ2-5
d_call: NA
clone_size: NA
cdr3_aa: CASSYSTGQETQYF
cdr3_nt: TGTGCCAGCAGTTACTCGACTGGGCAAGAGACCCAGTACTTC

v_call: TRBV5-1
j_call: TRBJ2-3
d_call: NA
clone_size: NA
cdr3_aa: CASNAAGTDTQYF
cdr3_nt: TGCGCCAGCAATGCAGCCGGCACAGATACGCAGTATTTT